The following is a T cell receptor beta chain sequence with its context. Its matching antigen is unknown. Per the germline V gene, CDR1 is SGHAT and CDR2 is FQDESV (reference sequence). The CDR3 covers 15 residues. V was clipped by 5 bases and J by 8 bases; unmatched bases: 11. Sequencing used immunoSEQ multiplex PCR; TCRdb keeps in-frame clones, though not all of them. The sample lists roughly 130,000 clones; around 87% were seen once. This specimen belongs to a study of T cell responses to AZD1222 COVID-19 vaccine. Study-wide findings and caveats: Vaccine-associated CD4 TCRs spanned spike, dominant at 160-218 and 743-854. Only after the peak T cell response were repertoires sampled.

V gene TRBV11-1 combines with J gene TRBJ2-1, with TRBD2 matching over 8 bases. The sequence was collected from an adult in good health. Sequenced material: peripheral blood, taken on day 0 of AZD1222 vaccination. The CDR3 loop is CASSVVGRGVDEQFF. In DNA, the CDR3 is TGTGCCAGCAGCGTAGTGGGGCGGGGGGTGGATGAGCAGTTCTTC.